The 14 T cell receptor beta chains given below trace back to one sample, sequenced in a study of blood T cell repertoires in COVID-19. Here immunoSEQ multiplex PCR was the method, and the copy in TCRdb shows in-frame clones only, minus some. The table includes about 220,000 clones, around 82% detected once. The sequencing input was peripheral blood. The receptor source for this set is a woman older than 75 with acute or convalescent COVID-19.

This rearrangement joins TRBV19 to TRBJ1-2; 8 nucleotides line up with TRBD1. The germline V gene encodes CDR1 LNHDA and CDR2 SQIVND (reference sequence). The CDR3 length is 14 residues. V was pared by 3 bases and J by 4 bases, with 4 bases of the junction left unmatched. The CDR3 nucleotides are TGTGCCAGTAGTATTGGGCAGGGGGCCTATGGCTACACCTTC. Its protein is CASSIGQGAYGYTF. Using reference TRBV19 and TRBJ1-2 for the parts outside the CDR3, the full variable domain is DGGITQSPKYLFRKEGQNVTLSCEQNLNHDAMYWYRQDPGQGLRLIYYSQIVNDFQKGDIAEGYSVSREKKESFPLTVTSAQKNPTAFYLCASSIGQGAYGYTFGSGTRLTVV.

The rearrangement joins TRBV15 to TRBJ2-1; TRBD1 agrees at 7 bases. The CDR3 loop spans 15 amino acids. CDR1 is LNHNV, CDR2 YYDKDF, per germline (reference sequence). V gave up 3 bases and J gave up 6 bases; unmatched junction bases: 8. CDR3 DNA: TGTGCCACCAGCAGTCTCAGACAGGGTCCCAATGAGCAGTTCTTC. The encoded protein is CATSSLRQGPNEQFF.

This clone was picked up one time. This chain uses TRBV11-3 with TRBJ2-7, with D tentatively TRBD1 (6 bases). The length of the CDR3 is 16 residues. The V end lost 1 base, the J end lost 2 bases, and 15 bases lay between the germline ends. Germline loops: CDR1 SGHNT, CDR2 YENEEA. CDR3: CASSLVAGAHPYEQYF. In nucleotides, the CDR3 is TGTGCCAGCAGCTTAGTTGCAGGGGCCCACCCCTACGAGCAGTACTTC.

The rearrangement uses TRBV19 and TRBJ1-1; possible D gene TRBD1, 6 bases. V lost 3 bases and J 10 bases, leaving 12 bases between the germline ends. This CDR3 region has 12 residues. Germline lookup yields CDR1 LNHDA and CDR2 SQIVND (reference sequence). CDR3 bases: TGTGCCAGTAGTATCAGGGGTGAAGGAGCTTTCTTT. Its translation is CASSIRGEGAFF.

This clone appeared a single time. The chain links TRBV10-2 to TRBJ2-3, with D possibly being TRBD2 (5 bases). Trimming shortened V by 0 bases and J by 10 bases, and 11 bases separated the two germline ends. The CDR3 has 13 residues. Germline CDR1 and CDR2: WSHSY and SAAADI. DNA for the CDR3: TGCGCCAGCAGTGAGTCGGACTTGAGTGCGCAGTATTTT. It translates to CASSESDLSAQYF.

The rearrangement joins TRBV7-2 to TRBJ1-5, with D hard to call. Trimming shortened V by 5 bases and J by 2 bases, and 10 bases separated the two germline ends. The germline CDR1 and CDR2 sequences are SGHTA and FQGNSA. The CDR3 has 14 amino acids. The CDR3 region has the DNA TGTGCCAGCAGCGCACAGCTGGGCAATCAGCCCCAGCATTTT. Its translation is CASSAQLGNQPQHF.

The gene calls are TRBV11-2 and TRBJ2-7; 9 nucleotides match TRBD2. Germline V gives CDR1 SGHAT, CDR2 FQNNGV. CDR3 size: 15 residues. The V gene end was trimmed by 5 bases and the J gene end by 2 bases; junction bases not matched to a gene: 7. DNA for the CDR3: TGTGCCAGCAGCCTGACTAGCGGCGGCCCCTACGAGCAGTACTTC. This sequence encodes CASSLTSGGPYEQYF.

The chain carries TRBV24-1 and TRBJ1-5; D call uncertain. The V end lost 4 bases, the J end lost 3 bases, and 15 bases lay between the germline ends. The CDR3 loop spans 16 amino acids. Germline lookup yields CDR1 KGHDR and CDR2 SFDVKD. The CDR3 protein is CATSDSDQANNQPQHF. In DNA, the CDR3 is TGTGCCACCAGTGACTCCGACCAGGCTAACAATCAGCCCCAGCATTTT.

The V call is TRBV9, the J call TRBJ2-3, with D perhaps TRBD1 (7 bases). From germline, CDR1 is SGDLS and CDR2 YYNGEE. Trimming left V 0 bases short and J 1 base short, with 15 bases between. The CDR3 extends over 17 amino acids. The CDR3 sequence: CASSVAQGGGGTDTQYF. In nucleotides, the CDR3 is TGTGCCAGCAGCGTAGCTCAGGGGGGTGGTGGCACAGATACGCAGTATTTT.

This chain uses TRBV18 with TRBJ1-6; 7 nucleotides align to TRBD1. Unmatched junction bases numbered 5, after V lost 1 base and J lost 5 bases. Germline CDR1 is KGHSH and CDR2 is LQKENI. CDR3 length: 16 amino acids. For the CDR3, the DNA is TGTGCCAGCTCACCACTTAGACAGGGTGATAATTCACCCCTCCACTTT. This translates into CASSPLRQGDNSPLHF.

Turning to this clone: Other DNA sequences from this sample encode an identical CDR3 as well. As DNA, the CDR3 is TGTGCCAGCAGCCAAGTACATAACACTGAAGCTTTCTTT. Residues: CASSQVHNTEAFF. The chain links TRBV3-1 (or the pseudogene TRBV3-2) to TRBJ1-1; D not certain. Germline lookup yields CDR1 LGHDT and CDR2 YNNKEL (reference sequence). The ends were cut back, 1 base at V and 2 bases at J, with 5 bases in the middle. The CDR3 is made up of 13 amino acids.

This chain joins TRBV7-2 and TRBJ2-6, with 8 bases lining up with TRBD1. CDR3 size: 18 residues. In germline, CDR1 is SGHTA, CDR2 FQGNSA. V was clipped by 2 bases and J by 6 bases; unmatched bases: 12. CDR3 nucleotides: TGTGCCAGCAGCTTATCCGGGACAGGAGGATTTGTGGCCAACGTCCTGACTTTC. Translation: CASSLSGTGGFVANVLTF.

Written as DNA, the CDR3 is TGCAGTGCTAGTAGGGGAGGTGACTATCCGAACACTGAAGCTTTCTTT. This codes for CSASRGGDYPNTEAFF. V usage is TRBV20-1 and J usage is TRBJ1-1; D perhaps matches TRBD1 (5 bases). Germline V gene sequence: CDR1 DFQATT, CDR2 SNEGSKA (reference sequence). CDR3 length equals 16 residues. The V end was cut by 3 bases, the J end by 1 base, with 18 bases between.

There are a few counts of this clone. V usage is TRBV3-1 (or the pseudogene TRBV3-2) and J usage is TRBJ1-5; no definite D call. CDR3 length equals 13 residues. The V gene's germline CDR1 is LGHDT and CDR2 YNNKEL (reference sequence). V was shortened by 2 bases and J by 5 bases, with 7 bases between the two germline ends. The CDR3 DNA reads as TGTGCCAGCAGCCAATTTTCCGATCAGCCCCAGCATTTT. This codes for CASSQFSDQPQHF.